A selection of T cell receptor beta chains follows, all from one sample in a study of T cell responses to AZD1222 COVID-19 vaccine. Clones were sequenced by immunoSEQ multiplex PCR, and TCRdb holds only the in-frame ones, with some missing. The sample contains 70,000 to 90,000 clones, approximately 88% of which appear only once. Source: peripheral blood, taken on day 0 of AZD1222 vaccination. The receptors shown here come from an adult in good health. CDR3s include the opening cysteine and the closing phenylalanine or tryptophan. Each record gives: J gene, V gene, D gene, clone size, CDR3 DNA, CDR3 protein. A D gene is named only where the DNA matches it firmly. Rows may omit the clone size; those that give it use once, few, many or a size class.

TRBJ2-2,TRBV10-2,-,-,TGCGCCAGCAGTGAGAGACCCCTCATTCCGGTCACCTACAGGCGGCGGTCCGGGGAGCTGTTTTTT,CASSERPLIPVTYRRRSGELFF
TRBJ2-7,TRBV5-4,TRBD1,-,TGTGCCAGCAGCTTACAGGGGTCCTACGAGCAGTACTTC,CASSLQGSYEQYF
TRBJ2-1,TRBV20-1,-,-,TGCAGTGCCACTTGGAATGAGCAGTTCTTC,CSATWNEQFF
TRBJ2-7,TRBV6-4,-,-,TGTGCCAGCAGTGACGGGGTGACCTACGAGCAGTACTTC,CASSDGVTYEQYF
TRBJ1-2,TRBV6-5,TRBD1,-,TGTGCCAGCAGTTACCGGACAGGGATCGGCTACACCTTC,CASSYRTGIGYTF
TRBJ1-4,TRBV15,TRBD1,-,TGTGCCACCAGACCCAATTCCGGGACAGGGGGTGAAAAACTGTTTTTT,CATRPNSGTGGEKLFF
TRBJ2-1,TRBV29-1,TRBD2,-,TGCAGCTTGCAAGCGGGAGGGCCATATGAGCAGTTCTTC,CSLQAGGPYEQFF
TRBJ2-1,TRBV19,TRBD1,-,TGTGCCAGTAGCCGGACAGGGTCATACAATGAGCAGTTCTTC,CASSRTGSYNEQFF
TRBJ1-1,TRBV27,-,-,TGTGCCAGCAGTTCGCAGGGGCTCACTGAAGCTTTCTTT,CASSSQGLTEAFF
TRBJ1-4,TRBV6-1,TRBD1,-,TGTGCCAGCAGTGCTACCACTACTTACAGGGGGCGAAGTGAAAAACTGTTTTTT,CASSATTTYRGRSEKLFF
TRBJ2-7,TRBV29-1,TRBD1,-,TGCAGCGTGATGACAGGGGACCTCTACGAGCAGTACTTC,CSVMTGDLYEQYF
TRBJ2-1,TRBV9,-,-,TGTGCCAGCAGCGGGAGGGGGAACAATGAGCAGTTCTTC,CASSGRGNNEQFF
TRBJ1-5,TRBV6-5,-,-,TGTGCCAGCAGTTGGGACAACAATCAGCCCCAGCATTTT,CASSWDNNQPQHF
TRBJ2-5,TRBV10-3,TRBD2,once,TGTGCCATCAGTGAGTCTGCGGGGGGGCAAGAGACCCAGTACTTC,CAISESAGGQETQYF
TRBJ2-5,TRBV5-4,-,-,TGTGCCAGCAGCTCCAACGGGGTGAGCAAAGAGACCCAGTACTTC,CASSSNGVSKETQYF
TRBJ1-2,TRBV5-8,-,-,TGTGCCAGCAGCATCGAGGGTTATGGCTACACCTTC,CASSIEGYGYTF
TRBJ1-2,TRBV12-3/TRBV12-4,-,-,TGTGCCAGCAGTTTTTGGGGCGGTGGCTACACCTTC,CASSFWGGGYTF
TRBJ2-3,TRBV10-1,-,-,TGCGCCAGCAGTTCTATGAGCGGATATGCAGGAATGAGCACAGATACGCAGTATTTT,CASSSMSGYAGMSTDTQYF
TRBJ1-6,TRBV18,TRBD1,-,TGTGCCAGCTCACGGGACAGGGAGAATTCACCCCTCCACTTT,CASSRDRENSPLHF
TRBJ1-1,TRBV29-1,-,-,TGCAGCGTGGATGGCAGGGAGGGCACTGAAGCTTTCTTT,CSVDGREGTEAFF
TRBJ2-5,TRBV5-6,TRBD1,-,TGTGCCAGCAGCCCTCCAGGGGGCGCGGGTATCGAGACCCAGTACTTC,CASSPPGGAGIETQYF
TRBJ1-5,TRBV2,TRBD1,-,TGTGCCAGCAGACCCGGGACAGTGGGCAAGCCCCAGCATTTT,CASRPGTVGKPQHF
TRBJ1-1,TRBV11-3,-,-,TGTGCCAGCAGCCAGGGGCAGAACACTGAAGCTTTCTTT,CASSQGQNTEAFF
TRBJ2-1,TRBV5-1,TRBD2,-,TGCGCCAGCAGCAAAACACCGGGACTAGCGAGGGTTCGGTCCTACAATGAGCAGTTCTTC,CASSKTPGLARVRSYNEQFF
TRBJ1-2,TRBV29-1,-,-,TGCAGCGTCCCTGACAGAGACAACTATGGCTACACCTTC,CSVPDRDNYGYTF
TRBJ2-1,TRBV18,TRBD2,-,TGTGCCAGCTCACCACCGGCTAGCGGAGGAAATGAGCAGTTCTTC,CASSPPASGGNEQFF
TRBJ1-5,TRBV3-1/TRBV3-2,-,-,TGTGCCAGCAGCCTACAGGGCGATCAGCCCCAGCATTTT,CASSLQGDQPQHF
TRBJ2-3,TRBV10-3,-,-,TGTGCCATCAGTGGACAGGACACAGATACGCAGTATTTT,CAISGQDTDTQYF
TRBJ1-3,TRBV30,-,few,TGTGCCTGGAGTGCGGGCTCTGGAAACACCATATATTTT,CAWSAGSGNTIYF
TRBJ1-4,TRBV27,TRBD1,-,TGTGCCAGCAGTCCCTCAGGGGGGGAGGGGAGTGAAAAACTGTTTTTT,CASSPSGGEGSEKLFF
TRBJ2-3,TRBV3-1/TRBV3-2,-,-,TGTGCCAGCAGCCAAGTTTCAGATACGCAGTATTTT,CASSQVSDTQYF
TRBJ1-2,TRBV7-3,-,-,TGTGCCAGCAGCTTAACCTCAGACAGGAACTATGGCTACACCTTC,CASSLTSDRNYGYTF
TRBJ1-6,TRBV7-9,-,-,TGTGCCAGCAGCTCAGGCTCTCGTTCGGTTGCCCTCCACTTT,CASSSGSRSVALHF
TRBJ1-4,TRBV9,-,-,TGTGCCAGCAGCGTAGGGTGGGGGGCCTCTAATGAAAAACTGTTTTTT,CASSVGWGASNEKLFF
TRBJ1-2,TRBV19,TRBD1,-,TGTGCCAGTAGTATTTCTGGACAGGGTAGGGGCTACACCTTC,CASSISGQGRGYTF
TRBJ1-1,TRBV7-9,-,-,TGTGCCAGCAGCTTATTTGGGAGAGACACTGAAGCTTTCTTT,CASSLFGRDTEAFF
TRBJ1-5,TRBV7-9,-,-,TGTGCCAGCAGCTTAGCAGGGATCAATCAGCCCCAGCATTTT,CASSLAGINQPQHF
TRBJ1-3,TRBV5-1,-,-,TGCGCCAGCAGCCCAGGGTCGTCTGGAAACACCATATATTTT,CASSPGSSGNTIYF
TRBJ1-6,TRBV5-6,-,-,TGTGCCAGCAGCTTGGAACATCGGAATTCACCCCTCCACTTT,CASSLEHRNSPLHF
TRBJ1-1,TRBV5-5,-,-,TGTGCCAGCAGCCACTTTTGGACTGAAGCTTTCTTT,CASSHFWTEAFF
TRBJ2-1,TRBV27,TRBD1,-,TGTGCCAGCAGCGGGACAGATAACCCCAATGAGCAGTTCTTC,CASSGTDNPNEQFF
TRBJ2-6,TRBV9,-,once,TGTGCCAGCAGCCTCCAGGGTTCTGGGGCCAACGTCCTGACTTTC,CASSLQGSGANVLTF
TRBJ1-1,TRBV18,-,-,TGTGCCAGCTCACCAGAGACCATGAACACTGAAGCTTTCTTT,CASSPETMNTEAFF
TRBJ2-6,TRBV7-9,-,-,TGTGCCAGCAGCCCCCAAAACCTAGCCGCCTCTGGGGCCAACGTCCTGACTTTC,CASSPQNLAASGANVLTF
TRBJ1-1,TRBV2,TRBD1,-,TGTGCCAGCAGTGAAGAGGGGACAGGGGACACTGAAGCTTTCTTT,CASSEEGTGDTEAFF
TRBJ2-1,TRBV18,-,-,TGTGCCAGCTCACCAGGAGAGACGACCTACAATGAGCAGTTCTTC,CASSPGETTYNEQFF
TRBJ1-1,TRBV5-1,-,-,TGCGCCAGCAGACCGACTGGGGTGACGAACACTGAAGCTTTCTTT,CASRPTGVTNTEAFF
TRBJ2-7,TRBV6-2/TRBV6-3,TRBD2,-,TGTGCCAGCAGTCACTCAGGGACTAGCGGCTCCTACGAGCAGTACTTC,CASSHSGTSGSYEQYF